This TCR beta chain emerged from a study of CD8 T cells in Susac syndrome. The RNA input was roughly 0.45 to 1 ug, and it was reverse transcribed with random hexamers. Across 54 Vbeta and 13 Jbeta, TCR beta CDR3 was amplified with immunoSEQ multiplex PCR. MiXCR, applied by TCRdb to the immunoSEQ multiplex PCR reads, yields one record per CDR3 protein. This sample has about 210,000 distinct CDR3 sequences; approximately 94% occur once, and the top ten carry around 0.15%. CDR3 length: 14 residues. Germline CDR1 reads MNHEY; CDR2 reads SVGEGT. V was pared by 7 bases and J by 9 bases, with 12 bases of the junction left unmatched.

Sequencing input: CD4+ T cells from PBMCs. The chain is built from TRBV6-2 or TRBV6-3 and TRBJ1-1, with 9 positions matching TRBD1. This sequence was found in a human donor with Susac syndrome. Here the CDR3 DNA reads TGTGCCAGCACCAAGTCTGGACAGGGGATTAAAGCTTTCTTT. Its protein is CASTKSGQGIKAFF.